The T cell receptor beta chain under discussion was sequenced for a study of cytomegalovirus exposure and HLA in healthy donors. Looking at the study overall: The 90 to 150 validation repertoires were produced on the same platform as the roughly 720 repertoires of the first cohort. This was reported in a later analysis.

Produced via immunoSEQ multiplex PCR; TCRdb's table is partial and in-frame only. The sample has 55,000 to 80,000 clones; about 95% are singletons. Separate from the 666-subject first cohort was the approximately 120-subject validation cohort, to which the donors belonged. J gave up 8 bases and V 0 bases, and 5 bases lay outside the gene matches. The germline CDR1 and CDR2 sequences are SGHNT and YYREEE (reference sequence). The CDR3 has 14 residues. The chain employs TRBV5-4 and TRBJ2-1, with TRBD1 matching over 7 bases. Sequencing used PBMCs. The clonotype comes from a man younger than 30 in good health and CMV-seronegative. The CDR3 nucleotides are TGTGCCAGCAGCTTGGGACAGGGAAGATATGAGCAGTTCTTC. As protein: CASSLGQGRYEQFF.